The present TCR beta chain was sequenced within a study of T cell clonotyping in hematopoietic cell transplantation. Study results and limitations: Without cell sorting, CD4 versus CD8 contributions remain unresolved.

Profiling relied on immunoSEQ multiplex PCR, and the TCRdb table lists in-frame clones only, not all of them. This table has 15,000 to 20,000 clones, around 90% appearing once. In regard to this clone: Its specificity is unknown.

Germline CDR1 is SNHLY and CDR2 is FYNNEI. This CDR3 spans 14 amino acids. With 6 bases removed from V and 2 bases from J, the gap between germline ends came to 12 bases. This sequence originates from a man aged 40-50 years in good health. Some clones in this sample may be carry-over from other donors' samples. The chain combines TRBV2 with TRBJ2-3; TRBD2 is a possible D gene (6 bases). Sample: peripheral blood mononuclear cells. The CDR3 sequence is CASRGQGLTDTQYF. DNA for the CDR3: TGTGCCAGCAGAGGGCAGGGACTCACAGATACGCAGTATTTT.